The TCR beta chain described here comes from a study of OX40 agonist ivuxolimab in advanced cancers. Across the study: A history of anti-PD-1, anti-PD-L1 or anti-CTLA-4 therapy was acceptable, and roughly 40% had some.

CDR3 length: 13 amino acids. CDR1 ENHRY and CDR2 SYGVKD come from the germline V gene. V shed 8 bases and J 5 bases; nucleotides not matched to a gene: 7. This clone was seen once. Some clones are missing from TCRdb's copy, which holds only in-frame ones; the method was immunoSEQ multiplex PCR. The sample holds under 70,000 clones, 75% to 90% seen once. The sample here was CD4+ or CD8+ T cells sorted from blood, taken in a trial of the OX40 agonist ivuxolimab. This chain connects TRBV10-3 to TRBJ1-1; 8 bases map to TRBD1. The receptor comes from an adult with an advanced solid tumor such as melanoma, head and neck, liver or kidney cancer. CDR3 protein: CAIRPDRVTEAFF. CDR3 in DNA: TGTGCCATCCGGCCGGACAGGGTTACTGAAGCTTTCTTT.